Given below is one T cell receptor beta chain in context. Distinct nucleotide sequences in the sample also encode this CDR3. These data are taken from a study of blood T cell repertoires in COVID-19. The overall study: Specimens from acute and convalescent COVID-19 originated in the United States, Italy and Spain. T cells, B-cell-depleted T cells, or PBMCs provided the cDNA or gDNA that served as material.

Per the study methods: Scientists estimated how many nucleated cells there were by amplifying reference gene primers. The assay was immunoSEQ multiplex PCR, and TCRdb's table has in-frame clones only and misses some. V, J and clone size derive from that table, while D and trimming were established from the DNA sequence. The sample lists some 300,000 clones, 87% occurring once. This CDR3 is 13 amino acids long. Germline V gene data show CDR1 as LNHDA and CDR2 as SQIVND (reference sequence). Trimming took 1 base from V and 0 from J, leaving 4 bases between them. This TCR came from a man between 18 and 29 years old with active or convalescent COVID-19. Sequenced material: peripheral blood. V gene TRBV19 combines with J gene TRBJ2-7; D uncertain. The CDR3 DNA reads TGTGCCAGTAGTATAGGGAGCTCCTACGAGCAGTACTTC. Amino acids: CASSIGSSYEQYF.